This TCR beta chain comes out of a study of blood T cell repertoires in COVID-19. For the study at large: The analysed material was cDNA or gDNA that came from T cells, B-cell-depleted T cells, or PBMCs.

Per the germline V gene, CDR1 is SQVTM and CDR2 is ANQGSEA. The V and J ends lost 6 bases and 4 bases, in that order; junction bases with no gene match: 5. This CDR3 is built from 13 residues. Original processing methods: Amplifying reference gene primers gave estimates of nucleated cell counts. The data were produced by immunoSEQ multiplex PCR, yet TCRdb's version contains in-frame clones alone and is incomplete. The V and J calls and clone size come from that table; D and trimming were worked out from the DNA. The sample shows roughly 280,000 clones, roughly nine tenths of them seen only once. Grouping used clinical history reported by participants in a survey and questionnaire.

The sequenced sample consisted of PBMCs or T cells enriched from blood (not recorded which). V gene TRBV29-1 combines with J gene TRBJ1-5; 8 nucleotides line up with TRBD1. The TCR comes from a woman in her late teens or twenties who had recovered from COVID-19. CDR3 protein: CSVQGADNQPQHF. CDR3 sequence (DNA): TGCAGCGTGCAGGGGGCAGATAATCAGCCCCAGCATTTT. The full variable domain, its missing parts supplied by reference TRBV29-1 and TRBJ1-5, is SAVISQKPSRDICQRGTSLTIQCQVDSQVTMMFWYRQQPGQSLTLIATANQGSEATYESGFVIDKFPISRPNLTFSTLTVSNMSPEDSSIYLCSVQGADNQPQHFGDGTRLSIL.